The 8 T cell receptor beta chains listed next were all sequenced from one sample in a study of Ad26.COV2.S vaccination and SARS-CoV-2 variants. This table comes from immunoSEQ multiplex PCR, and its TCRdb copy is limited to in-frame clones, with some not included. Among about 100,000 clones listed, 80% were seen once. The source was peripheral blood, collected after recovery from COVID-19. These receptors originate from a human donor who had recovered from COVID-19.

The chain recombines TRBV28 with TRBJ2-1, with D possibly being TRBD2 (6 bases). Germline V CDR1 and CDR2: MDHEN, SYDVKM. Between the trimmed V and J ends, which lost 6 bases and 11 bases, there was a span of 14 bases. This CDR3 comprises 12 residues. The CDR3 loop is CASRGVGGQQFF. The CDR3 DNA sequence: TGTGCCAGCAGGGGGGTCGGGGGACAGCAGTTCTTC.

The chain employs TRBV10-3 and TRBJ1-6, with D tentatively TRBD1 (6 bases). Trimming removed 4 bases at V and 5 bases at J, with 12 bases between. Germline V gives CDR1 ENHRY, CDR2 SYGVKD. CDR3 size: 15 residues. The CDR3 DNA reads TGTGCCATCAGTGTAGCGGACAGAAATAATTCACCCCTCCACTTT. Protein sequence: CAISVADRNNSPLHF.

The CDR3 sequence: CASSSASTQADTQYF. The CDR3 region has the DNA TGTGCCAGCAGCTCCGCATCGACACAGGCAGATACGCAGTATTTT. The chain is built from TRBV11-2 and TRBJ2-3; TRBD1 is a possible D gene (5 bases). From germline, CDR1 is SGHAT and CDR2 FQNNGV. The CDR3 is made up of 15 amino acids. The germline V and J ends were trimmed by 4 bases and 4 bases, with 15 bases remaining between them.

The V gene is TRBV4-3, the J gene TRBJ2-1; D possibly corresponds to TRBD2 (7 bases). The CDR3 loop spans 17 amino acids. V was cut by 0 bases and J by 7 bases, with 19 bases left in between. In germline, CDR1 is LGHNA, CDR2 YSLEER. CDR3 DNA sequence: TGCGCCAGCAGCCAAGATGGGGGCGGGGGCGCAGGTAATGAGCAGTTCTTC. Amino acids: CASSQDGGGGAGNEQFF.

The rearrangement links TRBV11-2 to TRBJ2-1, with 9 bases matching TRBD1. The CDR3 extends over 18 amino acids. Germline CDR1 SGHAT, CDR2 FQNNGV. V gave up 0 bases and J gave up 6 bases; unmatched junction bases: 12. Here the CDR3 DNA reads TGTGCCAGCAGCTTAGATTCACCCACGCAGACAGGGGGCAATGAGCAGTTCTTC. Amino acids: CASSLDSPTQTGGNEQFF.

The V call is TRBV28, the J call TRBJ2-6; no firm D call. Germline V lookup: CDR1 MDHEN, CDR2 SYDVKM. The germline V and J ends were trimmed by 2 bases and 0 bases, with 8 bases remaining between them. This CDR3 is 16 amino acids long. CDR3 DNA: TGTGCCAGCAGTTTAGTCTTGGACTCTGGGGCCAACGTCCTGACTTTC. Translation gives CASSLVLDSGANVLTF.

V usage is TRBV7-9 and J usage is TRBJ1-4; possibly TRBD1 for D (6 bases). This CDR3 has 15 residues. The V gene's germline CDR1 is SEHNR and CDR2 FQNEAQ (reference sequence). V lost 1 base, J lost 8 bases, and 14 bases lay in between. The CDR3, as DNA: TGTGCCAGCAGCTTAGAGTGGGGGGCCAAGGAAAAACTGTTTTTT. Its protein product is CASSLEWGAKEKLFF.

This chain links TRBV19 with TRBJ1-2, with 7 bases that match TRBD1. The CDR3 sequence is 14 residues long. V lost 7 bases to trimming and J lost 7 bases; unmatched junction nucleotides: 12. CDR1 and CDR2 from the germline V gene are LNHDA and SQIVND (reference sequence). The DNA of the CDR3 is TGTGCCAGTACCAACCCCATGACAGGGAGTGGCTACACCTTC. The encoded protein is CASTNPMTGSGYTF.